Listed here are 11 T cell receptor beta chains from one sample, sequenced in a study of cytomegalovirus exposure and HLA in healthy donors. Primers included in the PCR were 60 Vbeta and 13 Jbeta primers. Profiling relied on immunoSEQ multiplex PCR, and the TCRdb table lists in-frame clones only, not all of them. The data show about 88,000 clones, 65% to 80% seen once. Sample: PBMCs. Receptors were obtained from a woman aged 18-29 years in good health and CMV-seropositive.

This clone appeared a few times. The chain's CDR3 is CASGQDSQLKFNEQFF. The CDR3 nucleotides read TGTGCCAGCGGCCAAGACAGCCAACTCAAGTTCAATGAGCAGTTCTTC. The V gene is TRBV5-4, the J gene TRBJ2-1, with D perhaps TRBD1 (5 bases). Germline V gives CDR1 SGHNT, CDR2 YYREEE (reference sequence). V lost 7 bases to trimming and J lost 6 bases, with 23 bases between them. The CDR3 has 16 residues.

This clone was counted a few times. The chain employs TRBV7-8 and TRBJ2-7; 8 bases fit TRBD1. CDR3 length: 14 amino acids. V was pared by 3 bases and J by 1 base, with 2 bases of the junction left unmatched. Germline-derived CDR1 and CDR2 are SGHVS and FQNEAQ. CDR3 in amino acids: CASSFGTGSYEQYF. The CDR3 coding sequence is TGTGCCAGCAGCTTCGGGACAGGATCCTACGAGCAGTACTTC.

The J gene is TRBJ2-3, the V gene TRBV7-7; 13 bases are shared with TRBD2. V trimming: 10 bases; J trimming: 4 bases; junction bases outside the gene matches: 8. This CDR3 has 15 residues. Germline-derived CDR1 and CDR2 are SSHAT and FNYEAQ (reference sequence). Written as DNA, the CDR3 is TGTGCCATTCGCGGAGGACTAGCGGGAGCAGATACGCAGTATTTT. This gives the protein CAIRGGLAGADTQYF.

The chain uses TRBV4-3 and TRBJ1-4; the match to TRBD1 covers 9 bases. This CDR3 has 16 amino acids. Per germline, CDR1 LGHNA and CDR2 YSLEER. V dropped 0 bases and J dropped 10; count of bases not matched to a gene: 9. The CDR3 protein is CASSQDLRTGEGKLFF. DNA of the CDR3: TGCGCCAGCAGCCAAGATCTTCGGACAGGGGAGGGAAAACTGTTTTTT.

This clone occurred a few times. The same CDR3 arises from other DNA sequences in this sample as well. V usage is TRBV27 and J usage is TRBJ2-5; 8 bases agree with TRBD2. J gave up 5 bases and V 4 bases, and 6 bases lay outside the gene matches. The V gene's germline CDR1 is MNHEY and CDR2 SMNVEV (reference sequence). The CDR3 totals 14 residues. The CDR3 here is CASSSLAGRETQYF. In DNA, the CDR3 is TGTGCCAGCAGTTCCTTAGCGGGGCGGGAGACCCAGTACTTC.

The chain recombines TRBV4-2 with TRBJ1-5; weak D call: TRBD1 (6 bases). Germline loops: CDR1 LGHNA, CDR2 YNFKEQ. V lost 0 bases to trimming and J lost 7 bases, with 13 bases between them. The CDR3 length is 15 residues. CDR3 DNA: TGTGCCAGCAGCCAAGATTGGGACATGGACCAGCCCCAGCATTTT. This translates into CASSQDWDMDQPQHF.

V and J are TRBV7-8 and TRBJ1-1; 9 bases match TRBD1. Trimming cost V 4 bases and J 1 base; bases outside gene matches: 1. From germline, CDR1 is SGHVS and CDR2 FQNEAQ. The CDR3 runs to 14 residues. This CDR3 is CASSWDRANTEAFF. CDR3 DNA sequence: TGTGCCAGCAGCTGGGACAGGGCGAACACTGAAGCTTTCTTT.

The CDR3 protein is CASLRGGLSYEQYF. In nucleotides, the CDR3 is TGTGCCAGCTTGCGGGGGGGCCTGTCCTACGAGCAGTACTTC. V gene TRBV2 combines with J gene TRBJ2-7, with TRBD2 matching over 9 bases. CDR3 length: 14 residues. V lost 8 bases and J lost 1; bases outside the gene matches: 6. Per germline, CDR1 SNHLY and CDR2 FYNNEI.

The chain joins TRBV19 to TRBJ1-5; D gene ambiguous. The length of the CDR3 is 18 residues. Germline assignment: CDR1 LNHDA and CDR2 SQIVND (reference sequence). V lost 6 bases and J lost 2, with 23 bases in between. CDR3 loop: CASRPVVQRLAGNQPQHF. The CDR3 DNA reads as TGTGCCAGTAGACCCGTAGTTCAGAGACTAGCGGGCAATCAGCCCCAGCATTTT.

Only one count was recorded for this clone. V usage is TRBV7-9 and J usage is TRBJ2-3; TRBD2 agrees at 8 bases. Germline CDR1 SEHNR, CDR2 FQNEAQ (reference sequence). The trim removed 6 bases at V and 6 bases at J, leaving 17 bases unmatched. This CDR3 has 17 amino acids. The CDR3 loop is CASSPTGGASRPDTQYF. CDR3 nucleotides: TGTGCCAGCAGTCCGACCGGGGGGGCTAGCCGTCCGGATACGCAGTATTTT.

V and J are TRBV11-3 and TRBJ1-3; 10 bases line up with TRBD1. Germline CDR1 and CDR2: SGHNT and YENEEA. With V trimmed by 5 bases and J by 4 bases, 5 bases remained unmatched. The length of the CDR3 is 15 residues. CDR3 residues: CASSPGQGSGNTIYF. As DNA, the CDR3 is TGTGCCAGCAGCCCGGGACAGGGGTCAGGAAACACCATATATTTT. The entire variable domain, with the rest obtained from reference TRBV11-3 and TRBJ1-3, is as follows: EAGVVQSPRYKIIEKKQPVAFWCNPISGHNTLYWYLQNLGQGPELLIRYENEEAVDDSQLPKDRFSAERLKGVDSTLKIQPAELGDSAVYLCASSPGQGSGNTIYFGEGSWLTVV.